A single sample gave rise to the 26 T cell receptor beta chains below, sequenced in a study of blood T cells in healthy people across ages. Using a J-beta primer mix together with a sample-barcoded 5' primer, a second PCR was run for about 6 to 12 cycles. TCRdb used MiXCR to reprocess the 5' RACE reads, holding one entry per CDR3 protein. The table records a few hundred thousand distinct CDR3 sequences, roughly a quarter of them present only once. In addition, the sample was reused for a study of T cells of mothers and their children.

Specimen: blood. All receptors derive from a boy aged 2 to 10 in good health.

The V gene is TRBV11-2, the J gene TRBJ1-4; D is ambiguous. V lost 3 bases to trimming and J lost 8 bases, with 13 bases between them. Germline V gene data show CDR1 as SGHAT and CDR2 as FQNNGV. The CDR3 sequence is 14 residues long. In DNA, the CDR3 is TGTGCCAGCAGCTTCTCCTCTCCGGGGGAAAAACTGTTTTTT. Translation gives CASSFSSPGEKLFF.

The chain has TRBV5-1 and TRBJ2-1; D is perhaps TRBD1 (6 bases). There are 13 residues in the CDR3. V lost 3 bases, J lost 3 bases, and 7 bases lay in between. From germline, CDR1 is SGHRS and CDR2 YFSETQ. The CDR3 coding sequence is TGCGCCAGCAGCTCGGACAGCTACAATGAGCAGTTCTTC. Amino acid sequence: CASSSDSYNEQFF.

There are a few counts of this clonotype. J is TRBJ2-5 and V is TRBV2; D call uncertain. Judging by the DNA end, TRBJ2-7 fits better; the J call may be wrong. Germline lookup yields CDR1 SNHLY and CDR2 FYNNEI. The CDR3 consists of 13 residues. The CDR3 is CASSEETSYEQYF. The CDR3 DNA sequence: TGTGCCAGCAGTGAAGAAACGAGTTACGAGCAGTACTTC.

This clonotype has only a few counts. The rearrangement uses TRBV7-9 and TRBJ2-2, with D unresolved. V lost 5 bases to trimming and J lost 1 base, with 14 bases between them. The CDR3 spans 16 residues. Per the germline V gene, CDR1 is SEHNR and CDR2 is FQNEAQ (reference sequence). The CDR3 loop is CASSPVTARNTGELFF. The CDR3 DNA reads as TGTGCCAGCAGCCCAGTGACGGCCAGGAACACCGGGGAGCTGTTTTTT. Full variable domain (remainder filled in from reference TRBV7-9 and TRBJ2-2): DTGVSQNPRHKITKRGQNVTFRCDPISEHNRLYWYRQTLGQGPEFLTYFQNEAQLEKSRLLSDRFSAERPKGSFSTLEIQRTEQGDSAMYLCASSPVTARNTGELFFGEGSRLTVL.

This clonotype has only a few counts. The rearrangement joins TRBV10-1 to TRBJ2-2; D unclear. The CDR3 consists of 14 residues. Trimming left V 1 base short and J 2 bases short, with 5 bases between. CDR1 is WNHNN and CDR2 is SYGVQD in the germline V gene (reference sequence). CDR3 DNA sequence: TGCGCCAGCAGTGAGTACCGAAACACCGGGGAGCTGTTTTTT. This codes for CASSEYRNTGELFF.

The J gene is TRBJ2-7, the V gene TRBV20-1, with 7 bases identical to TRBD1. Germline loops: CDR1 DFQATT, CDR2 SNEGSKA (reference sequence). The CDR3 extends over 13 amino acids. Germline trimming cut 6 bases from V and 2 bases from J; bases unmatched to any gene: 7. The CDR3 DNA reads as TGCAGTGCCAAGGTCCAGGGGGCCTACGAGCAGTACTTC. Its translation is CSAKVQGAYEQYF.

This clonotype was seen a handful of times. The CDR3, as DNA: TGTGCCAGCAGTTACTCACCAAAGAGCGAAAAACTGTTTTTT. Residues: CASSYSPKSEKLFF. The genes are TRBV6-5 and TRBJ1-4; D ambiguous. The CDR3 has 14 residues. The V end lost 0 bases, the J end lost 8 bases, and 10 bases lay between the germline ends. CDR1 is MNHEY, CDR2 SVGAGI, per germline.

This clonotype was counted a few times. The chain links TRBV13 to TRBJ2-1, with a possible D match to TRBD1 (6 bases). The CDR3 consists of 17 residues. The V and J ends lost 2 bases and 7 bases respectively, with 21 bases between them. Germline V CDR1 and CDR2: PRHDT, FYEKMQ (reference sequence). The CDR3 is CASSLMELGAVGNEQFF. CDR3 bases: TGTGCCAGCAGCTTAATGGAATTGGGGGCGGTGGGGAATGAGCAGTTCTTC.

This clonotype was seen repeatedly, ten times or more. The J gene is TRBJ2-1, the V gene TRBV5-1, with 7 bases matching TRBD1. In germline, CDR1 is SGHRS, CDR2 YFSETQ. CDR3 length: 17 amino acids. The junction had 16 bases not matched to a gene; V was cut back by 3 bases and J by 7 bases. The CDR3 DNA reads TGCGCCAGCAGCTCCGCGCCGGGCAGGGGGATAGGGAATGAGCAGTTCTTC. As protein: CASSSAPGRGIGNEQFF. Looking up the rest from reference TRBV5-1 and TRBJ2-1 gives the full variable domain: KAGVTQTPRYLIKTRGQQVTLSCSPISGHRSVSWYQQTPGQGLQFLFEYFSETQRNKGNFPGRFSGRQFSNSRSEMNVSTLELGDSALYLCASSSAPGRGIGNEQFFGPGTRLTVL.

This clonotype has just a few counts. V and J are TRBV7-8 and TRBJ1-4; D remains ambiguous. This CDR3 spans 14 amino acids. The germline V gene encodes CDR1 SGHVS and CDR2 FQNEAQ. The germline V and J ends were trimmed by 5 bases and 8 bases, with 15 bases remaining between them. In nucleotides, the CDR3 is TGTGCCAGCAGCCCCCGGGCAAGAGGGGAAAAACTGTTTTTT. Amino acids: CASSPRARGEKLFF.

This clonotype has just a few counts. The V gene is TRBV3-1, the J gene TRBJ2-5, with TRBD1 matching 9 bases. With V trimmed by 4 bases and J by 5 bases, 5 bases remained unmatched. The CDR3 is made up of 14 amino acids. Germline CDR1 reads LGHDT; CDR2 reads YNNKEL (reference sequence). In DNA, the CDR3 is TGTGCCAGCAGCCCGGGACAGGGAACGGAGACCCAGTACTTC. Protein sequence: CASSPGQGTETQYF.

The sample holds a few counts of this clonotype. The V and J genes are TRBV9 and TRBJ2-1; D is tentatively TRBD1 or TRBD2 (6 bases each). V dropped 5 bases and J dropped 5 bases, with 11 bases sitting between them. This CDR3 region has 13 residues. Germline-derived CDR1 and CDR2 are SGDLS and YYNGEE. The CDR3 nucleotides are TGTGCCAGCAGTACGAGGGGGGACAATGAGCAGTTCTTC. It codes for CASSTRGDNEQFF. The variable domain in full, completed from reference TRBV9 and TRBJ2-1, reads DSGVTQTPKHLITATGQRVTLRCSPRSGDLSVYWYQQSLDQGLQFLIQYYNGEERAKGNILERFSAQQFPDLHSELNLSSLELGDSALYFCASSTRGDNEQFFGPGTRLTVL.

This rearrangement joins TRBV5-1 to TRBJ2-4; D unresolved. CDR3 length: 16 amino acids. Germline V gene lookup returns CDR1 SGHRS and CDR2 YFSETQ. V lost 0 bases, J lost 5 bases, and 15 bases lay in between. CDR3 coding DNA: TGCGCCAGCAGCTTGGAAGGCCCCATTCAGGAAAACATTCAGTACTTC. This encodes CASSLEGPIQENIQYF.

This chain links TRBV4-1 with TRBJ2-3, with D unresolved. This CDR3 is 14 amino acids long. Germline V gene data show CDR1 as MGHRA and CDR2 as YSYEKL. The V end lost 8 bases, the J end lost 6 bases, and 18 bases lay between the germline ends. Here the CDR3 reads CASAAENSGDTQYF. DNA of the CDR3: TGCGCCAGCGCCGCCGAAAACTCTGGGGATACGCAGTATTTT.

Many counts were recorded for this clonotype. The genes are TRBV12-3 or TRBV12-4 and TRBJ2-1, with D perhaps matching TRBD1 (5 bases). This CDR3 is 11 amino acids long. V was shortened by 8 bases and J by 7 bases, with 9 bases between the two germline ends. CDR3 sequence reads: CASSSGNEQFF. The CDR3 DNA reads TGTGCCAGCTCATCAGGGAATGAGCAGTTCTTC.

V usage is TRBV30 and J usage is TRBJ1-2; 7 nucleotides match TRBD1. V dropped 3 bases and J dropped 5; count of bases not matched to a gene: 6. The CDR3 length is 13 residues. Germline-derived CDR1 and CDR2 are GTSNPN and SVGIG (reference sequence). CDR3: CAWSPGQRYGYTF. The CDR3, as DNA: TGTGCCTGGAGCCCGGGACAGAGATATGGCTACACCTTC.

This clonotype has only a few counts. Written as DNA, the CDR3 is TGTGCCAGCAGCTTAGTCCATGGCTACACCTTC. Amino acids: CASSLVHGYTF. The V call is TRBV11-2, the J call TRBJ1-2; no firm D call. V was pared by 1 base and J by 6 bases, with 3 bases between. Germline CDR1 reads SGHAT; CDR2 reads FQNNGV. The CDR3 extends over 11 amino acids.

The V call is TRBV5-1, the J call TRBJ2-1; possibly TRBD1 or TRBD2 for D (5 bases each). Trimming stripped 3 bases from V and 2 bases from J, with 12 bases between. The CDR3 is 15 amino acids. Germline V lookup: CDR1 SGHRS, CDR2 YFSETQ. The CDR3, as DNA: TGCGCCAGCAGCTGGGCGTGGGGACCCTACAATGAGCAGTTCTTC. It specifies CASSWAWGPYNEQFF.

In its sample, this clonotype was seen a few times. The rearrangement links TRBV29-1 to TRBJ2-1; D might be TRBD2 (6 bases). This CDR3 contains 11 residues. CDR1 is SQVTM, CDR2 ANQGSEA, per germline. The V end was cut by 4 bases, the J end by 12 bases, with 13 bases between. This chain's CDR3 is CSVVGTVGQFF. CDR3 DNA: TGCAGCGTTGTGGGGACTGTCGGGCAGTTCTTC.

Only a few counts were recorded for this clonotype. V usage is TRBV24-1 and J usage is TRBJ2-7; possibly TRBD1 or TRBD2 for D (5 bases each). Deletions cut 7 bases from V and 3 bases from J, with 21 bases between. The CDR3 is 16 residues long. Germline V gives CDR1 KGHDR, CDR2 SFDVKD. In DNA form, the CDR3 reads TGTGCCACCAGGGACCACCGGGACCCTTTCTACTACGAGCAGTACTTC. This encodes CATRDHRDPFYYEQYF.

The chain is built from TRBV10-2 and TRBJ2-5; a possible D gene is TRBD1 (6 bases). The germline gives CDR1 WSHSY, CDR2 SAAADI. The CDR3 loop spans 15 amino acids. This CDR3 is CVTAAHGGADETQYF. For the CDR3, the DNA is TGCGTCACGGCGGCACATGGGGGCGCGGATGAGACCCAGTACTTC.

This clonotype came up a few times. The rearrangement joins TRBV5-1 to TRBJ1-2, with 7 bases aligning to TRBD1. CDR3 length: 14 residues. Unmatched junction bases numbered 11, after V lost 5 bases and J lost 7 bases. Germline V gene lookup returns CDR1 SGHRS and CDR2 YFSETQ. DNA for the CDR3: TGCGCCAGCAGTCGAGATACAGGGGCGGCTGGCTACACCTTC. It is translated as CASSRDTGAAGYTF.

This clonotype was recorded a few times. The chain combines TRBV6-2 or TRBV6-3 with TRBJ2-4; TRBD2 is a possible D gene (5 bases). CDR1 is MNHEY, CDR2 SVGEGT, per germline. The CDR3 contains 14 residues. Trimming shortened V by 5 bases and J by 16 bases, and 24 bases separated the two germline ends. CDR3 DNA sequence: TGTGCCAGCAGTCCCTTGATAAACGGGATGTCTCAATACTTC. This sequence encodes CASSPLINGMSQYF.

The J gene is TRBJ2-2, the V gene TRBV6-4; 9 positions agree with TRBD1. The CDR3 sequence is 16 residues long. Trimming cost V 5 bases and J 2 bases; bases outside gene matches: 6. Germline values: CDR1 MRHNA, CDR2 SNTAGT. DNA of the CDR3: TGTGCCAGCAGTCCCACAGGGGGCCCTAACACCGGGGAGCTGTTTTTT. Translation gives CASSPTGGPNTGELFF.

The V and J genes are TRBV5-1 and TRBJ1-3, with no clear D. Trimming removed 2 bases from V and 3 bases from J, with 6 bases in between. The CDR3 consists of 13 residues. Germline lookup yields CDR1 SGHRS and CDR2 YFSETQ. The CDR3 loop reads CASSFTDGNTIYF. The DNA for the CDR3 is TGCGCCAGCAGCTTCACAGATGGAAACACCATATATTTT.

The genes are TRBV20-1 and TRBJ2-1; 10 bases are shared with TRBD2. Germline CDR1 is DFQATT and CDR2 is SNEGSKA (reference sequence). J gave up 4 bases and V 7 bases, and 13 bases lay outside the gene matches. The CDR3 contains 16 residues. The CDR3 loop is CSVILLAGGKYNEQFF. CDR3 sequence (DNA): TGCAGTGTCATCCTCTTAGCGGGGGGAAAATACAATGAGCAGTTCTTC.